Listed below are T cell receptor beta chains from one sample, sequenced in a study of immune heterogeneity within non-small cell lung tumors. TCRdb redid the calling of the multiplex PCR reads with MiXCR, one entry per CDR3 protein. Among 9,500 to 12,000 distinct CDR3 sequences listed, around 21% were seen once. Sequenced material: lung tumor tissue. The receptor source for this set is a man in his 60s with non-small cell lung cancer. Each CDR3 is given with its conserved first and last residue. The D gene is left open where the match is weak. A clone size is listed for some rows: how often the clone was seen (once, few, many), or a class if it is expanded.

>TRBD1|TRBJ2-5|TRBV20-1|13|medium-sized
CSAYRTGQETQYF
TGCAGTGCCTACCGGACAGGACAAGAGACCCAGTACTTC
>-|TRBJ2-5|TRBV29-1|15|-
CSVEGGAGGGETQYF
TGCAGCGTTGAAGGTGGCGCTGGAGGGGGGGAGACCCAGTACTTC
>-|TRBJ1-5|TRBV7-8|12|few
CASSHSGQPQHF
TGTGCCAGCAGCCACAGTGGCCAGCCCCAGCATTTT
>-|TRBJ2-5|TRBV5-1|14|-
CASSFQGHQETQYF
TGCGCCAGCAGCTTTCAGGGGCATCAAGAGACCCAGTACTTC
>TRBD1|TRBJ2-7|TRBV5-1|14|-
CASSLVQGGYEQYF
TGCGCCAGCAGCTTGGTACAGGGGGGCTACGAGCAGTACTTC
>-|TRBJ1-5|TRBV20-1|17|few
CSAREGRGMAPNQPPHF
TGCAGTGCTAGAGAAGGTCGTGGCATGGCACCTAATCAGCCCCCGCATTTT
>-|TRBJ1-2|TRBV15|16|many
CATSRASGVVENGYTF
TGTGCCACCAGCAGAGCCTCGGGGGTGGTGGAAAATGGCTACACCTTC
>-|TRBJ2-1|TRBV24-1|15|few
CATSDLLRDNNEQFF
TGTGCCACCAGTGATTTGCTAAGAGATAACAATGAGCAGTTCTTC
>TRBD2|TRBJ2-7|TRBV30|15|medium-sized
CAWSSRTSGAYEQYF
TGTGCCTGGAGTTCCAGGACTAGCGGCGCTTACGAGCAGTACTTC
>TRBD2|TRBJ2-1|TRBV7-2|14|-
CASSLRTSGNEQFF
TGTGCCAGCAGTCTTCGGACTAGCGGCAATGAGCAGTTCTTC
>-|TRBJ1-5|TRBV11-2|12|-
CASSGGNQPQHF
TGTGCCAGCAGCGGCGGCAATCAGCCCCAGCATTTT
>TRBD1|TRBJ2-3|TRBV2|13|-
CASMGQIKDTQYF
TGTGCCAGCATGGGACAGATTAAAGATACGCAGTATTTT
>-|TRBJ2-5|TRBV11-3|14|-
CASSLVPQKETQYF
TGTGCCAGCAGCTTAGTTCCCCAGAAAGAGACCCAGTACTTC
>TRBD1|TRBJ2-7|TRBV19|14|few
CASSKQGAPREQYF
TGTGCCAGTAGTAAACAGGGGGCGCCCCGCGAGCAGTACTTC
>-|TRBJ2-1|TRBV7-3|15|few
CASRLRALRANEQFF
TGTGCCAGCAGGCTCAGGGCCCTCAGGGCCAATGAGCAGTTCTTC
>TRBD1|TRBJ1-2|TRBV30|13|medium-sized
CAWGIGTGSSYTF
TGTGCCTGGGGGATCGGGACAGGGTCCAGCTACACCTTC
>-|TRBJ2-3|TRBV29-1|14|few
CSVATGTGRVTQYF
TGCAGCGTTGCAACAGGGACCGGGCGGGTTACGCAGTATTTT
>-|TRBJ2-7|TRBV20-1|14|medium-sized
CSARPLGRADEQYF
TGCAGTGCTAGGCCTTTGGGCAGGGCCGACGAGCAGTACTTC
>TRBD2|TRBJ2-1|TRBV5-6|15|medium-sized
CASSPGLAGGSEQFF
TGTGCCAGCAGCCCGGGACTAGCGGGGGGTTCAGAGCAGTTCTTC
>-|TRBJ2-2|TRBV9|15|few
CASSVSLPGTGELFF
TGTGCCAGCAGCGTAAGTCTTCCTGGCACCGGGGAGCTGTTTTTT
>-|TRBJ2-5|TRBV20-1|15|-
CSARDMGTGQETQYF
TGCAGTGCTAGAGATATGGGTACAGGGCAAGAGACCCAGTACTTC
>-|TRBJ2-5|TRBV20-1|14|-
CSARWGGARETQYF
TGCAGTGCTAGATGGGGGGGGGCCCGAGAGACCCAGTACTTC
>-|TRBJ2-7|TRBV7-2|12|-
CASSLSTYEQYF
TGTGCCAGCAGCTTATCCACCTACGAGCAGTACTTC
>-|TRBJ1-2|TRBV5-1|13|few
CASSSTLDSSYTF
TGCGCCAGCAGCTCGACTCTGGATTCTAGCTACACCTTC
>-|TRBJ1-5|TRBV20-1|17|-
CSASERAGSYSNQPQHF
TGCAGTGCTAGTGAGAGGGCGGGCTCATATAGCAATCAGCCCCAGCATTTT
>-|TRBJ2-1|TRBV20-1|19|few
CSAAPRVAVIPSSYNEQFF
TGCAGTGCGGCCCCCCGGGTAGCGGTCATTCCCAGCTCCTACAATGAGCAGTTCTTC
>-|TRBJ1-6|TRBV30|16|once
CAWRVPGSNAYSPLHF
TGTGCCTGGAGAGTACCGGGGAGCAACGCGTATTCACCCCTCCACTTT
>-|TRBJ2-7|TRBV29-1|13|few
CSVDRDGTYEQYF
TGCAGCGTAGACCGGGACGGGACCTACGAGCAGTACTTC
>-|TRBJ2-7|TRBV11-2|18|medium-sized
CASSLDPPGMGNPYEQYF
TGTGCCAGCAGCTTAGATCCCCCGGGGATGGGAAACCCCTACGAGCAGTACTTC
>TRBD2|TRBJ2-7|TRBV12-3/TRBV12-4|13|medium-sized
CASSFTSGSEQYF
TGTGCCAGCAGTTTTACTAGCGGGAGCGAGCAGTACTTC
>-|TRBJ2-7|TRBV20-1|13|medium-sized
CSARGGQDYEQYF
TGCAGTGCTAGAGGGGGTCAGGACTACGAGCAGTACTTC
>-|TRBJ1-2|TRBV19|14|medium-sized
CASSSLSSAYGYTF
TGTGCCAGTAGTTCCCTTAGTTCGGCCTATGGCTACACCTTC
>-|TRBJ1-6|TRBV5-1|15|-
CASSFVGHNNSPLHF
TGCGCCAGCAGCTTTGTGGGACATAATAATTCACCCCTCCACTTT
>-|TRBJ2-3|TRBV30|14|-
CAGNPGLLPDTQYF
TGTGCCGGGAACCCGGGACTCCTGCCAGATACGCAGTATTTT